A single T cell receptor (beta chain) is shown here with its context. This receptor's antigen is unknown. No base qualities exist here, and no much larger clone lies one base off it. The data derive from a study of OX40 agonist ivuxolimab in advanced cancers. Concerning the study at large: Ivuxolimab was an agonistic, fully human IgG2 monoclonal antibody directed against OX40 (CD134), a costimulatory receptor. Intravenous ivuxolimab was administered to patients every 2 weeks at six dose levels: 0.01, 0.1, 0.3, 1.5, 3 and 10 mg/kg. Of the roughly 53 patients in dose escalation, some 20 had hepatocellular carcinoma, some 15 had melanoma, 9 had renal cell carcinoma and 9 had head and neck cancer. A male proportion of almost 85% and a mean age of roughly 58 years, ranging from about 20 to 79, were recorded for the dose-escalation cohort. Patients were allowed to have had prior anti-PD-1, anti-PD-L1 or anti-CTLA-4 therapy, and roughly two fifths of the dose-escalation patients had been treated with checkpoint inhibitors. Three dose-escalation patients achieved partial responses, one with hepatocellular carcinoma and two with cutaneous melanoma. Peripheral TCRbeta sequencing aimed to test whether ivuxolimab altered TCR sequence diversity and caused clonal T-cell expansion. The monotherapy dose-escalation portion (N = 52 patients) of the phase I ivuxolimab trial is reported in the paper. General findings and caveats noted by the study authors: Which antigens the clonally expanded peripheral T cells were specific for was not determined. Low levels of normalized T-cell clonal expansion were also shown by some nonresponding patients. In partial responders in the 0.1-3.0 mg/kg groups, normalized peripheral clonal expansion was found to be among the lowest, especially among CD8+ T cells. At doses from 0.1 to 3.0 mg/kg, clonal expansion was seen in both CD4+ and CD8+ blood T cells between baseline and week 6. After ivuxolimab, expanded clones were on average more numerous among CD8+ T cells than among CD4+ T cells.

Taken from the germline V gene, the CDR1 and CDR2 loops are SNHLY and FYNNEI. V and J are truncated by 7 bases and 5 bases respectively, leaving an intervening sequence of 14 bases. From cysteine to phenylalanine, the CDR3 is 14 amino acids long. Only the CDR3 DNA is retained, 42 bases long and in frame from the first base. Patients with a history of autoimmune disease or receiving systemic immunosuppression were excluded from the trial. Peripheral blood for TCR sequencing was collected from all dose cohorts at baseline, on cycle 4 day 1, and on cycle 7 day 1. The samples were taken from a phase I, first-in-human, multicenter, open-label dose-escalation trial of ivuxolimab. Adults with locally advanced or metastatic melanoma, renal cell carcinoma, hepatocellular carcinoma or head and neck squamous cell carcinoma were enrolled in the trial. CD4+ and CD8+ T cells were sorted separately from peripheral blood before TCR sequencing.

Genomic DNA was extracted from sorted cells for sequencing of the TCRbeta CDR3 region. The immunoSEQ Assay was used for sequencing of TCRbeta CDR3 regions. TCRdb carries this immuneACCESS record with in-frame sequences only. Its versions omit some clonotypes, under half of them owing to an unresolved V gene in the studies checked, with the rest unexplained. In all, the sample holds 55,000 to 70,000 clones, and roughly 84% of those were seen once. The ten largest clones add up to approximately 4.3% of the sample. This specimen was CD4+ or CD8+ T cells sorted from blood, taken in a trial of the OX40 agonist ivuxolimab. The chain employs TRBV2 and TRBJ1-4; TRBD1 is perhaps the D gene, given 5 matching bases. The clonotype originates from an adult with an advanced solid tumor such as melanoma, head and neck, liver or kidney cancer. The DNA reads as follows: TGTGCCAGCAAAACCGGGACTGGGAATGAAAAACTGTTTTTT. It encodes CASKTGTGNEKLFF. The entire variable domain, with the stretches around the CDR3 drawn from the reference TRBV2 and TRBJ1-4 proteins, is EPEVTQTPSHQVTQMGQEVILRCVPISNHLYFYWYRQILGQKVEFLVSFYNNEISEKSEIFDDQFSVERPDGSNFTLKIRSTKLEDSAMYFCASKTGTGNEKLFFGSGTQLSVL.